This T cell receptor beta chain emerged from a study of T cell responses to AZD1222 COVID-19 vaccine (dated by TCRdb to the early 2020s). Regarding the study in general: AZD1222 recipients with second doses at about 4 weeks or about 12 weeks were pooled, because spike-specific TCR depth and breadth did not differ between schedules. A total of 233 trial participants underwent TCR sequencing, of whom roughly 210 had received two doses of AZD1222 and roughly 26 had received two doses of the MenACWY control vaccine. Trial participants were enrolled by age into 18-55, 56-69 and 70-plus year subgroups, with 148, 28 and 57 TCR-sequenced participants respectively. Overall study results and their limits: The vaccine-associated CD4 TCRs covered the entire spike protein, and the dominant responses fell in regions 160-218 and 743-854. After two AZD1222 doses, spike-specific TCR breadth and depth were significantly higher than at day 0 and than in MenACWY recipients. No day 14 peak-response samples were available, so repertoires were characterized only after the peak T cell response. In the small 56-69-year group, the increase in depth fell short of significance, most likely because of low power. Most participants were white British and females outnumbered males, and the authors suggested that clonal diversity may have been underestimated. Conclusions about previously exposed vaccinees are limited, since just five to seven AZD1222 recipients were seropositive for SARS-CoV-2 at baseline. Reportedly, close to half of the unique spike-specific TCRs recognized epitopes lying outside the regions that are mutated in the B.1.351 and B.1.1.7 variants.

The CDR3 regions of human TCRbeta chains were analyzed by immunosequencing. The original methods were these. Repertoire TCRs were checked for matches against a reference library of SARS-CoV-2-specific TCRs that had been generated using the MIRA antigen-specificity platform. Breadth meant the fraction of unique TCRs that were SARS-CoV-2-associated, whereas depth meant the fraction of total T cells that were SARS-CoV-2-associated. Using the MIRA data, each spike-specific TCR was assigned both to the spike region to which the TCR was reactive and to a CD4 or CD8 class. Log10-transformed breadth and depth values were compared by one-way ANOVA with Sidak's multiple comparisons tests. Imported from immuneACCESS, the table was reduced by TCRdb to in-frame sequences with V and J called. These copies leave out some clones; in studies compared against another copy, an unresolved V gene accounts for under half, and the cause of the remainder is not known. D and trimming come from the DNA, and the V and J calls and clone size come from that table. This sample is represented by 120,000 or so clones; roughly 87% of them were singletons. The ten largest clonotypes hold 0.95% to 1.5% of the sample.

This clone came up once. The antigen this receptor binds is unknown. Per-nucleotide qualities are absent, and no much larger clonotype sits a single base away. Read against the paper, the sample's time point label means: baseline before first vaccination. The vaccinee samples were drawn from two UK trials, COV001 and COV002, one of which was a single-blind randomized controlled phase 2/3 trial testing AZD1222 (ChAdOx1 nCoV-19) in healthy adults. For TCRbeta chain sequencing, PBMC samples were collected from trial participants at day 0 and at day 28 after the second dose. CDR1 and CDR2 were assigned from the germline V gene as SGHAT and FQNNGV. Between the V and J ends, shortened by 1 base and 6 bases respectively, the junction contains 13 bases. The CDR3, from cysteine to phenylalanine, totals 14 residues. Left in the record is the CDR3 DNA by itself, 42 bases read in frame from the first base.

Recombination joined TRBV11-2 with TRBJ2-7, with an unclear D gene assignment. This TCR came from an adult in good health. The source was peripheral blood, collected on day 0 of AZD1222 vaccination. The CDR3 region reads CASSLVGNLGEQYF. The DNA sequence is given as TGTGCCAGCAGCTTAGTGGGGAATTTGGGCGAGCAGTACTTC.